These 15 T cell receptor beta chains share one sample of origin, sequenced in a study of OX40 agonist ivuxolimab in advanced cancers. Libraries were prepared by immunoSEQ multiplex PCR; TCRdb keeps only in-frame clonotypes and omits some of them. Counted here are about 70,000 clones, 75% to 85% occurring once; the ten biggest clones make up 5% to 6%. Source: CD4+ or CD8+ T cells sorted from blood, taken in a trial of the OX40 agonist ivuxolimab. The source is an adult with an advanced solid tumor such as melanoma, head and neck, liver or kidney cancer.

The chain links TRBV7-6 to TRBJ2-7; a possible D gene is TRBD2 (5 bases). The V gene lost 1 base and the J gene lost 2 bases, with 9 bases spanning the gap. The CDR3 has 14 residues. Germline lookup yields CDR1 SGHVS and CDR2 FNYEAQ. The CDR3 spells CASSLDVGTYEQYF. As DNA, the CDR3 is TGTGCCAGCAGCTTAGATGTCGGGACCTACGAGCAGTACTTC.

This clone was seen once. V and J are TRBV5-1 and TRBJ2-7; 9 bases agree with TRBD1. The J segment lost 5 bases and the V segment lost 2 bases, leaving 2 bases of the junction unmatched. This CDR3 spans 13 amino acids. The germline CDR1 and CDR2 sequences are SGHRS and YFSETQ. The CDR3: CASSLDRGNEQYF. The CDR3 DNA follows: TGCGCCAGCAGCTTAGACAGGGGGAACGAGCAGTACTTC. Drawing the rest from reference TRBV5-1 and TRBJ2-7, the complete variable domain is KAGVTQTPRYLIKTRGQQVTLSCSPISGHRSVSWYQQTPGQGLQFLFEYFSETQRNKGNFPGRFSGRQFSNSRSEMNVSTLELGDSALYLCASSLDRGNEQYFGPGTRLTVT.

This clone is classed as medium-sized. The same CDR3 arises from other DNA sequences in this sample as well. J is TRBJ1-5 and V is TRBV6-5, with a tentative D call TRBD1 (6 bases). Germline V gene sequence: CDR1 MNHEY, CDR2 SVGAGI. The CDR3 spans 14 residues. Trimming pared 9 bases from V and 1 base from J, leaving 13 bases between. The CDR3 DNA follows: TGTGCCAGTTCCAGGGGTGACAGCAATCAGCCCCAGCATTTT. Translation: CASSRGDSNQPQHF.

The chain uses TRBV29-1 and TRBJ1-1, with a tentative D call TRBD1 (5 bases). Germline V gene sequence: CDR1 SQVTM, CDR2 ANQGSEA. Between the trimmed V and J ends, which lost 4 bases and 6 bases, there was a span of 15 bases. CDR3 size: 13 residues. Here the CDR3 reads CSVGKGIGAEAFF. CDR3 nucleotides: TGCAGCGTTGGAAAGGGGATCGGCGCTGAAGCTTTCTTT.

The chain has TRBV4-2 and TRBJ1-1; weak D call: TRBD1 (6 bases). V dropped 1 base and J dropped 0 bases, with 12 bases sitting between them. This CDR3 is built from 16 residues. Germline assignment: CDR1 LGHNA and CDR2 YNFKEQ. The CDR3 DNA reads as TGTGCCAGCAGCCAAGTAGGGGGGCCTCTGAACACTGAAGCTTTCTTT. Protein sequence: CASSQVGGPLNTEAFF.

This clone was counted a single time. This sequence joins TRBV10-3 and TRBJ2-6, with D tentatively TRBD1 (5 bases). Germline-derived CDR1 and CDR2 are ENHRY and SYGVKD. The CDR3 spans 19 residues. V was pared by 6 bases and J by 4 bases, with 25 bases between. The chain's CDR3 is CAISRNPSDLKGGANVLTF. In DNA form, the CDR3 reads TGTGCCATCAGCCGCAACCCTTCCGACCTGAAGGGGGGGGCCAACGTCCTGACTTTC.

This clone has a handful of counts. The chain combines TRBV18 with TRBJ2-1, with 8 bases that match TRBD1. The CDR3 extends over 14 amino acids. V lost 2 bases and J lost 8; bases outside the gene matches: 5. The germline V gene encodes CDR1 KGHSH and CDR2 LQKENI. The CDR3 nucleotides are TGTGCCAGCTCACCATCAGGGGGCCACGATGAGCAGTTCTTC. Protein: CASSPSGGHDEQFF.

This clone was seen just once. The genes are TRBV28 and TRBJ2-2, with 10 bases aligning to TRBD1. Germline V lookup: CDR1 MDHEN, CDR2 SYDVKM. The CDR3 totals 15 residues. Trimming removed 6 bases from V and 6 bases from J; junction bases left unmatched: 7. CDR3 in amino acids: CASSMGQGFAGELFF. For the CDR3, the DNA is TGTGCCAGCAGCATGGGACAGGGGTTTGCCGGGGAGCTGTTTTTT.

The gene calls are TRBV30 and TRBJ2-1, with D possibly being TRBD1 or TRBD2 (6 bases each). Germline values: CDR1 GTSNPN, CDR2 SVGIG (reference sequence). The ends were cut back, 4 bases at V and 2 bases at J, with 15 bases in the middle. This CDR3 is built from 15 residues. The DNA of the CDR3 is TGTGCCTGGAATCGGCTGCGGGACACCTACAATGAGCAGTTCTTC. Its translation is CAWNRLRDTYNEQFF.

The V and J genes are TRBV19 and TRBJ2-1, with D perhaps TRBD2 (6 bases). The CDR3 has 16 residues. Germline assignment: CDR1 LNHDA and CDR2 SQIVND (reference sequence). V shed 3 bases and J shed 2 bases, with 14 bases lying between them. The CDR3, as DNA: TGTGCCAGTAGTATCCGGGGCGGGACTCCCTACAATGAGCAGTTCTTC. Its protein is CASSIRGGTPYNEQFF.

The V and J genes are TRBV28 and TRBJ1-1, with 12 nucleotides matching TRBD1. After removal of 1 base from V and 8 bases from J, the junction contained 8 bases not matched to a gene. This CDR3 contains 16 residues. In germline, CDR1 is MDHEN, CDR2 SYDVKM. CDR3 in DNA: TGTGCCAGCAGTTTATTAGGGACAGGGGGCGGGAGAGAAGCTTTCTTT. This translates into CASSLLGTGGGREAFF.

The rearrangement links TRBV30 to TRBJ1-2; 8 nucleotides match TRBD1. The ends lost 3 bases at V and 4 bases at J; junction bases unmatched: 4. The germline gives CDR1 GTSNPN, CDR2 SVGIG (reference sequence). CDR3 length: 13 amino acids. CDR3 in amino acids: CAWRPTGAYGYTF. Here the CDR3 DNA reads TGTGCCTGGAGGCCGACAGGGGCCTATGGCTACACCTTC.

CDR3 amino acids: CASREQGGNYGYTF. Here the CDR3 DNA reads TGTGCCAGCAGGGAACAGGGGGGGAACTATGGCTACACCTTC. The chain links TRBV28 to TRBJ1-2; 8 nucleotides agree with TRBD1. From germline, CDR1 is MDHEN and CDR2 SYDVKM. CDR3 size: 14 residues. V shed 6 bases, J shed 2 bases, and the junction held 5 bases outside the gene matches.

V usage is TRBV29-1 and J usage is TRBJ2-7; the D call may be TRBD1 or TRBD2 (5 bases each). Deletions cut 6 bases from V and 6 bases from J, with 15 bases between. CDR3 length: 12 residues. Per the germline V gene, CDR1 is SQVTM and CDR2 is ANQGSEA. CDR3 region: CSVGRLGVEQYF. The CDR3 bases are TGCAGCGTCGGTCGACTGGGGGTCGAGCAGTACTTC.

The chain's CDR3 is CASGGWRGGQTEAFF. CDR3 nucleotide sequence: TGTGCCAGCGGCGGATGGAGAGGGGGACAGACTGAAGCTTTCTTT. The chain is built from TRBV28 and TRBJ1-1; 7 nucleotides align to TRBD1. The CDR3 contains 15 residues. The V and J ends lost 8 bases and 5 bases, in that order; junction bases with no gene match: 14. CDR1 and CDR2 from the germline V gene are MDHEN and SYDVKM.